This T cell receptor (beta chain) was identified during a study of T cell changes during pregnancy in multiple sclerosis. The CDR3 is 12 residues long. The germline CDR1 and CDR2 sequences are ENHRY and SYGVKD. V dropped 10 bases and J dropped 5; count of bases not matched to a gene: 5. TCRdb keeps only in-frame clones here, not all; method: immunoSEQ multiplex PCR. Of 28,000 or so clones listed, approximately 86% are singletons. Material: CD4+ T cells from peripheral blood mononuclear cells, obtained in the first trimester of pregnancy. The gene calls are TRBV10-3 and TRBJ2-4; the match to TRBD1 covers 7 bases. The TCR was taken from a female donor in good health, enrolled as a control in a pregnancy study. DNA of the CDR3: TGTGCCACCCGGGACAGAGAAAACATTCAGTACTTC. Translated, it gives CATRDRENIQYF.